The next 17 T cell receptor beta chains were all read from a single sample in a study of cytomegalovirus exposure and HLA in healthy donors. Profiling relied on immunoSEQ multiplex PCR, and the TCRdb table lists in-frame clones only, not all of them. This table holds tens of thousands of clones, 90% to 95% found once. Sequencing was performed on PBMCs. The receptors were gathered from a man aged 18 to 30 in good health and CMV-seronegative.

V usage is TRBV4-2 and J usage is TRBJ2-1, with 8 positions matching TRBD2. The CDR3 contains 16 residues. The germline CDR1 and CDR2 sequences are LGHNA and YNFKEQ. V lost 0 bases, J lost 3 bases, and 4 bases stayed unmatched. The CDR3 DNA reads TGTGCCAGCAGCCAAGATCGGACTAGCAGCTACAATGAGCAGTTCTTC. It is translated as CASSQDRTSSYNEQFF.

The rearrangement joins TRBV7-3 to TRBJ2-2; possible D gene TRBD1, 6 bases. Germline CDR1 reads SGHTA; CDR2 reads FQGTGA. The ends were cut back, 5 bases at V and 3 bases at J, with 16 bases in the middle. CDR3 length: 16 residues. CDR3 DNA: TGTGCCAGCAGCCCCAGGGGTTGGTACGACACCGGGGAGCTGTTTTTT. It codes for CASSPRGWYDTGELFF.

This clone has just one count. The V and J genes are TRBV5-1 and TRBJ2-1, with D perhaps TRBD1 (6 bases). V was cut by 4 bases and J by 2 bases, with 19 bases left in between. There are 17 residues in the CDR3. From germline, CDR1 is SGHRS and CDR2 YFSETQ. The CDR3 is CASSGVRGSRPYNEQFF. The CDR3 region has the DNA TGCGCCAGCAGCGGGGTTAGGGGGTCTCGACCCTACAATGAGCAGTTCTTC.

The chain uses TRBV7-9 and TRBJ2-1; 7 bases agree with TRBD2. CDR3 length equals 15 residues. V lost 0 bases and J lost 9; bases outside the gene matches: 8. CDR1 is SEHNR, CDR2 FQNEAQ, per germline (reference sequence). The CDR3 loop is CASSLAGGLVTEQFF. As DNA, the CDR3 is TGTGCCAGCAGCTTAGCCGGCGGACTAGTCACTGAGCAGTTCTTC.

The CDR3, as DNA: TGTGCCAGCAGCCCCCGACTAGCGGGAGACCCCGAGCAGTACTTC. It is translated as CASSPRLAGDPEQYF. V is TRBV9 and J is TRBJ2-7; 12 bases match TRBD2. Germline lookup yields CDR1 SGDLS and CDR2 YYNGEE. CDR3 length: 15 amino acids. V shed 4 bases and J 6 bases; nucleotides not matched to a gene: 8.

This clone was recorded only once. The rearrangement links TRBV7-9 to TRBJ1-1, with 8 nucleotides matching TRBD1. From germline, CDR1 is SEHNR and CDR2 FQNEAQ (reference sequence). V lost 1 base to trimming and J lost 10 bases; unmatched junction nucleotides: 8. CDR3 length equals 14 residues. The CDR3 reads CASSLDRAGGRAFF. The CDR3 nucleotides read TGTGCCAGCAGCTTAGATAGGGCAGGGGGCCGAGCTTTCTTT.

The chain recombines TRBV9 with TRBJ1-2; unclear D gene. V was clipped by 4 bases and J by 4 bases, with 11 bases between them. Germline loops: CDR1 SGDLS, CDR2 YYNGEE. CDR3 size: 13 residues. The CDR3 protein is CASSSAEGYGYTF. CDR3 nucleotides: TGTGCCAGCAGCTCCGCGGAAGGCTATGGCTACACCTTC.

This chain connects TRBV7-9 to TRBJ2-1; 10 positions match TRBD2. CDR3 size: 16 residues. The V and J ends lost 4 bases and 9 bases, in that order; junction bases with no gene match: 12. Germline V gene lookup returns CDR1 SEHNR and CDR2 FQNEAQ (reference sequence). Written as DNA, the CDR3 is TGTGCCAGCAGCTCGGGCCCAGCGGGAGGGCCGGGTGAGCAGTTCTTC. Its translation is CASSSGPAGGPGEQFF.

This rearrangement joins TRBV28 to TRBJ2-2; TRBD1 matches at 8 bases. The CDR3 contains 16 residues. The J segment lost 2 bases and the V segment lost 6 bases, leaving 8 bases of the junction unmatched. In germline, CDR1 is MDHEN, CDR2 SYDVKM. CDR3 coding DNA: TGTGCCAGCAGGTCCCGGACAGGGCTAAACACCGGGGAGCTGTTTTTT. Its protein is CASRSRTGLNTGELFF.

The rearrangement joins TRBV4-3 to TRBJ2-1; D remains ambiguous. CDR3 length: 17 residues. V was trimmed by 0 bases and J by 4 bases, leaving 16 bases between them. The germline CDR1 and CDR2 sequences are LGHNA and YSLEER. The CDR3 DNA follows: TGCGCCAGCAGCCAAGATCGAGAGGATCCCGAGTACAATGAGCAGTTCTTC. It specifies CASSQDREDPEYNEQFF.

The chain couples TRBV5-6 to TRBJ2-7, with D possibly matching TRBD1 (5 bases). V lost 6 bases, J lost 4 bases, and 17 bases lay in between. This CDR3 has 14 residues. From germline, CDR1 is SGHDT and CDR2 YYEEEE. The DNA for the CDR3 is TGTGCCAGCACCGTCGGGCAGGGATCTTACGAGCAGTACTTC. Protein: CASTVGQGSYEQYF.

V gene TRBV4-1 combines with J gene TRBJ2-7, with D possibly matching TRBD2 (6 bases). There are 15 residues in the CDR3. Looked up from germline, CDR1 is MGHRA and CDR2 is YSYEKL. V lost 0 bases, J lost 2 bases, and 11 bases lay in between. CDR3 loop: CASSQELAATYEQYF. CDR3 sequence (DNA): TGCGCCAGCAGCCAAGAATTAGCGGCAACCTACGAGCAGTACTTC.

The rearrangement joins TRBV11-2 to TRBJ2-5, with D perhaps TRBD2 (5 bases). Trimming left V 0 bases short and J 2 bases short, with 19 bases between. Germline CDR1 and CDR2: SGHAT and FQNNGV. CDR3 size: 18 residues. The CDR3 coding sequence is TGTGCCAGCAGCTTAGAGTTTGCGGGTACAGCCGGGCAAGAGACCCAGTACTTC. Encoded protein: CASSLEFAGTAGQETQYF.

The V gene is TRBV2, the J gene TRBJ1-1; D call uncertain. The CDR3 spans 12 residues. Germline lookup yields CDR1 SNHLY and CDR2 FYNNEI. V was trimmed by 3 bases and J by 7 bases, leaving 9 bases between them. CDR3 DNA sequence: TGTGCCAGCAGTGAGGGCAGGTTTGAAGCTTTCTTT. Its translation: CASSEGRFEAFF.

This chain joins TRBV11-3 and TRBJ2-6; D is perhaps TRBD2 (6 bases). Trimming left V 5 bases short and J 2 bases short, with 13 bases between. The V gene's germline CDR1 is SGHNT and CDR2 YENEEA. This CDR3 is built from 16 residues. The CDR3 region is CASSRGGAPGANVLTF. CDR3 DNA sequence: TGTGCCAGCAGCCGAGGCGGGGCCCCTGGGGCCAACGTCCTGACTTTC.

The chain has TRBV9 and TRBJ2-3; 10 bases fit TRBD2. CDR1 and CDR2 from the germline V gene are SGDLS and YYNGEE. V gave up 0 bases and J gave up 5 bases; unmatched junction bases: 12. CDR3 length equals 18 residues. The CDR3 loop is CASSVATASGSVGDTQYF. In DNA form, the CDR3 reads TGTGCCAGCAGCGTAGCTACGGCTAGCGGGAGTGTGGGAGATACGCAGTATTTT.

The DNA of the CDR3 is TGTGCCAGCAGCCCCGGACAGGTCCCCCTGGGGGAGACCCAGTACTTC. Amino acids: CASSPGQVPLGETQYF. This chain joins TRBV14 and TRBJ2-5, with 7 bases matching TRBD1. V lost 4 bases and J lost 5; bases outside the gene matches: 13. The germline gives CDR1 SGHDN, CDR2 FVKESK. This CDR3 region has 16 residues.